These 21 T cell receptor beta chains were all obtained from the same sample, sequenced in a study of OX40 agonist ivuxolimab in advanced cancers. The repertoire was sequenced with immunoSEQ multiplex PCR; TCRdb's copy has only in-frame clones and lacks some. The repertoire holds about 51,000 clones, with around 77% as singletons. This sample comprised CD4+ or CD8+ T cells sorted from blood, obtained in a trial of the OX40 agonist ivuxolimab. Receptor source: an adult with an advanced solid tumor such as melanoma, head and neck, liver or kidney cancer.

This rearrangement joins TRBV2 to TRBJ2-4; 9 nucleotides line up with TRBD2. This CDR3 is built from 12 residues. With V trimmed by 5 bases and J by 12 bases, 5 bases remained unmatched. CDR1 and CDR2 (germline): SNHLY, FYNNEI. For the CDR3, the DNA is TGTGCCAGCAGTATACTAGCGGGCACTCAGTACTTC. Translation gives CASSILAGTQYF.

The chain joins TRBV11-2 to TRBJ2-5; D remains ambiguous. The germline V gene has CDR1 SGHAT and CDR2 FQNNGV. The V gene lost 1 base and the J gene lost 0 bases, with 12 bases spanning the gap. The CDR3 extends over 16 amino acids. The CDR3 reads CASSLVVTSYQETQYF. The CDR3, as DNA: TGTGCCAGCAGCTTAGTTGTGACTTCGTACCAAGAGACCCAGTACTTC.

This clone was seen just once. This sequence joins TRBV18 and TRBJ1-1; no clear D. The CDR3 runs to 14 residues. Germline CDR1 and CDR2: KGHSH and LQKENI. V lost 2 bases to trimming and J lost 1 base, with 8 bases between them. CDR3 region: CASSPSVTNTEAFF. In DNA, the CDR3 is TGTGCCAGCTCACCATCGGTAACGAACACTGAAGCTTTCTTT.

CDR3 sequence: CASRGPGLYNEQFF. The CDR3 DNA is TGTGCCAGCAGGGGGCCGGGACTTTACAATGAGCAGTTCTTC. The V and J genes are TRBV2 and TRBJ2-1, with D perhaps matching TRBD2 (6 bases). Trimming removed 6 bases from V and 4 bases from J, with 13 bases in between. The germline CDR1 and CDR2 sequences are SNHLY and FYNNEI. The CDR3 contains 14 residues.

The genes are TRBV29-1 and TRBJ2-5, with 8 bases identical to TRBD1. This CDR3 spans 13 amino acids. Trimming removed 4 bases from V and 4 bases from J; junction bases left unmatched: 5. CDR1 SQVTM and CDR2 ANQGSEA come from the germline V gene. The CDR3, as DNA: TGCAGCGTTGTCCAGGGGGCGACAGAGACCCAGTACTTC. As protein: CSVVQGATETQYF.

The CDR3 DNA reads as TGTGCCAGCAGCTTAGGGACGGTTGGGAACACTGAAGCTTTCTTT. Its protein is CASSLGTVGNTEAFF. This chain joins TRBV11-2 and TRBJ1-1; D is ambiguous. CDR3 length: 15 residues. Trimming shortened V by 1 base and J by 1 base, and 10 bases separated the two germline ends. Germline V lookup: CDR1 SGHAT, CDR2 FQNNGV. The entire variable domain, with the rest obtained from reference TRBV11-2 and TRBJ1-1, is as follows: EAGVAQSPRYKIIEKRQSVAFWCNPISGHATLYWYQQILGQGPKLLIQFQNNGVVDDSQLPKDRFSAERLKGVDSTLKIQPAKLEDSAVYLCASSLGTVGNTEAFFGQGTRLTVV.

This clone has more than one count but fewer than ten. The chain couples TRBV7-9 to TRBJ2-6; D is unresolved. The germline CDR1 and CDR2 sequences are SEHNR and FQNEAQ (reference sequence). Trimming cost V 1 base and J 3 bases, with 7 bases left between them. The CDR3 is made up of 15 amino acids. In DNA form, the CDR3 reads TGTGCCAGCAGCTTAGTTGGGTTTGGGGCCAACGTCCTGACTTTC. It specifies CASSLVGFGANVLTF.

The V and J genes are TRBV29-1 and TRBJ2-5, with D perhaps matching TRBD2 (6 bases). This CDR3 spans 14 amino acids. CDR1 is SQVTM and CDR2 is ANQGSEA in the germline V gene. Trimming stripped 6 bases from V and 2 bases from J, with 16 bases between. CDR3 protein: CSVYPGRRQETQYF. The CDR3 region has the DNA TGCAGCGTCTACCCTGGGAGGAGACAAGAGACCCAGTACTTC.

This chain connects TRBV19 to TRBJ1-5, with 10 bases identical to TRBD1. The CDR3 consists of 15 residues. Trimming at V came to 1 base and at J to 5 bases, leaving 2 bases not matched to a gene. Germline CDR1 is LNHDA and CDR2 is SQIVND (reference sequence). The CDR3, as DNA: TGTGCCAGTAGTATAGTGACAGGGGGCTATCAGCCCCAGCATTTT. Its protein is CASSIVTGGYQPQHF.

The rearrangement links TRBV11-2 to TRBJ2-7; weak D call: TRBD1 (5 bases). V lost 5 bases and J lost 4, with 27 bases in between. CDR1 and CDR2 from the germline V gene are SGHAT and FQNNGV. The CDR3 is 18 residues long. CDR3 sequence reads: CASSPISRQPTTPYEQYF. DNA of the CDR3: TGTGCCAGCAGCCCCATATCCAGACAGCCAACAACCCCGTACGAGCAGTACTTC.

This rearrangement joins TRBV28 to TRBJ1-2, with 8 bases that match TRBD1. J gave up 0 bases and V 5 bases, and 5 bases lay outside the gene matches. The V gene's germline CDR1 is MDHEN and CDR2 SYDVKM. The length of the CDR3 is 15 residues. The CDR3 is CASSTDRAANYGYTF. In DNA form, the CDR3 reads TGTGCCAGCAGTACGGACAGGGCAGCTAACTATGGCTACACCTTC.

CDR3 sequence: CASSEVDPRTQYF. The CDR3 region has the DNA TGCGCCAGCAGTGAAGTAGACCCCCGCACGCAGTATTTT. The rearrangement uses TRBV10-2 and TRBJ2-3; D is uncertain. CDR3 length: 13 residues. Germline V CDR1 and CDR2: WSHSY, SAAADI. Trimming shortened V by 3 bases and J by 9 bases, and 13 bases separated the two germline ends.

J is TRBJ1-5 and V is TRBV7-2; tentative D call: TRBD1 (6 bases). The ends were cut back, 5 bases at V and 1 base at J, with 9 bases in the middle. Germline V gives CDR1 SGHTA, CDR2 FQGNSA. CDR3 length: 14 residues. In DNA, the CDR3 is TGTGCCAGCAGCATACAGGGAAGCAATCAGCCCCAGCATTTT. Its translation: CASSIQGSNQPQHF.

This clone was detected a few times. The CDR3 region is CASGQQETQYF. The CDR3 coding sequence is TGTGCCAGCGGACAGCAAGAGACCCAGTACTTC. The rearrangement joins TRBV7-9 to TRBJ2-5; tentative D call: TRBD1 (6 bases). Germline assignment: CDR1 SEHNR and CDR2 FQNEAQ (reference sequence). The CDR3 contains 11 residues. V gave up 8 bases and J gave up 2 bases, with 6 bases separating them.

The chain carries TRBV7-2 and TRBJ2-5; no clear D gene. The J call could be wrong; TRBJ2-7 is a better fit for the DNA end. This CDR3 region has 13 residues. Germline-derived CDR1 and CDR2 are SGHTA and FQGNSA. The CDR3 loop reads CASSLRANYEQYF. Here the CDR3 DNA reads TGTGCCAGCAGCTTACGCGCGAACTACGAGCAGTACTTC.

The chain combines TRBV28 with TRBJ2-7, with 9 bases that match TRBD2. V dropped 4 bases and J dropped 1; count of bases not matched to a gene: 5. The CDR3 sequence is 15 residues long. CDR1 MDHEN and CDR2 SYDVKM come from the germline V gene. The CDR3 is CASSSVGLASYEQYF. The DNA for the CDR3 is TGTGCCAGCAGTTCGGTGGGACTAGCTTCCTACGAGCAGTACTTC.

This clone turned up a few times. The chain uses TRBV6-5 and TRBJ1-6, with 10 bases lining up with TRBD1. CDR3 length: 14 amino acids. J gave up 8 bases and V 8 bases, and 6 bases lay outside the gene matches. Germline-derived CDR1 and CDR2 are MNHEY and SVGAGI. This chain's CDR3 is CASSTGQGHSPLHF. The CDR3 DNA sequence: TGTGCCAGCTCAACGGGACAGGGGCATTCACCCCTCCACTTT.

The CDR3 DNA follows: TGTGCCAGTAGTATTGTGGAGGCCAACTCCTACAATGAGCAGTTCTTC. Amino acid sequence: CASSIVEANSYNEQFF. The chain recombines TRBV19 with TRBJ2-1, with D tentatively TRBD2 (5 bases). Trimming left V 3 bases short and J 0 bases short, with 12 bases between. Germline V gene sequence: CDR1 LNHDA, CDR2 SQIVND (reference sequence). There are 16 residues in the CDR3.

The genes are TRBV23-1 and TRBJ2-6; D unclear. TRBV23-1 carries the ORF label, with uncertain function. Trimming removed 5 bases at V and 2 bases at J, with 22 bases between. The CDR3 has 19 amino acids. CDR3 sequence (DNA): TGCGCCAGCAGTAACATACCGCTCCCGGCCTTTGCTGGGGCCAACGTCCTGACTTTC. It yields the protein CASSNIPLPAFAGANVLTF.

This clone was observed at least ten times. J is TRBJ2-2 and V is TRBV4-1; D is perhaps TRBD2 (5 bases). The germline V and J ends were trimmed by 0 bases and 7 bases, with 15 bases remaining between them. Germline CDR1 is MGHRA and CDR2 is YSYEKL. The CDR3 contains 16 residues. The CDR3 spells CASSQDPITSRGELFF. The CDR3 nucleotides are TGCGCCAGCAGCCAAGATCCGATAACTAGTCGCGGGGAGCTGTTTTTT.

The chain is built from TRBV29-1 and TRBJ1-3, with TRBD1 matching 9 bases. This CDR3 is built from 13 residues. The germline CDR1 and CDR2 sequences are SQVTM and ANQGSEA. V was clipped by 5 bases and J by 2 bases; unmatched bases: 1. This CDR3 is CSVRQGAGNTIYF. As DNA, the CDR3 is TGCAGCGTTAGACAGGGGGCTGGAAACACCATATATTTT.